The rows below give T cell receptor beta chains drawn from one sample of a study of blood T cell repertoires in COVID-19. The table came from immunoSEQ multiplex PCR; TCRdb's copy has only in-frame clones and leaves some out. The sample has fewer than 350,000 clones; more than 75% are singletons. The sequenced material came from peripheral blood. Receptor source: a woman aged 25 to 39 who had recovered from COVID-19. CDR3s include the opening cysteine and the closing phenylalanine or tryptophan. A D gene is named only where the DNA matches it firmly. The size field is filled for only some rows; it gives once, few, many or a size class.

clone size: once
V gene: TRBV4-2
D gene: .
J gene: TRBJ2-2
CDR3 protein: CASSQDMIGVLGTGELFF
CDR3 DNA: TGTGCCAGCAGCCAAGACATGATAGGGGTCCTCGGCACCGGGGAGCTGTTTTTT

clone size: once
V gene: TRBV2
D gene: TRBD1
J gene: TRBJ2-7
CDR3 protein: CASRDRGYEQYF
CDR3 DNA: TGTGCCAGCAGGGACAGGGGCTACGAGCAGTACTTC

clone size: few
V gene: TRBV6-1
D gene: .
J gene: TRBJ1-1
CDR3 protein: CASSEGRNTEAFF
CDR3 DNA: TGTGCCAGCAGTGAAGGCAGGAACACTGAAGCTTTCTTT

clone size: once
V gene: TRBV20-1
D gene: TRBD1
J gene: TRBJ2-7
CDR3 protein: CSASSSGTGGVEQYF
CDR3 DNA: TGCAGTGCTAGTAGTAGCGGGACAGGGGGAGTCGAGCAGTACTTC

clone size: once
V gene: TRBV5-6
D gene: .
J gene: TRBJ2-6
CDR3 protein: CASIQGGRGANVLTF
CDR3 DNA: TGTGCCAGCATCCAAGGCGGGCGAGGGGCCAACGTCCTGACTTTC

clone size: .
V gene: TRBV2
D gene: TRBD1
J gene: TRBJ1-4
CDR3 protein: CASSENRGSNEKLFF
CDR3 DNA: TGTGCCAGCAGTGAGAACAGGGGGTCTAATGAAAAACTGTTTTTT

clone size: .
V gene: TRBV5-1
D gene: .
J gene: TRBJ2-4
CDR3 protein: CASSSPGGQLAKNIQYF
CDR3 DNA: TGCGCCAGCAGCTCCCCAGGGGGGCAGTTGGCCAAAAACATTCAGTACTTC

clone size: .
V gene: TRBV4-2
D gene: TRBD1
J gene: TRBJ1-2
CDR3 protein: CASSRSGQERYGYTF
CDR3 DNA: TGTGCCAGCAGCCGCAGCGGACAGGAGAGGTATGGCTACACCTTC

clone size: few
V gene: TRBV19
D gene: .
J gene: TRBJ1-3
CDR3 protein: CASTPTGSGNTIYF
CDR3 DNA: TGTGCCAGTACCCCGACAGGCTCTGGAAACACCATATATTTT

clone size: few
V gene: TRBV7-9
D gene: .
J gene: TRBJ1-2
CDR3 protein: CASSLARGGGYTF
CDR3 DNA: TGTGCCAGCAGCTTAGCCAGGGGAGGGGGCTACACCTTC

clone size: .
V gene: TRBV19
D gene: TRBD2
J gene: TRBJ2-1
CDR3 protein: CASSPTGLAGGLNEQFF
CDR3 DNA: TGTGCCAGTAGTCCCACGGGACTAGCGGGAGGGTTGAATGAGCAGTTCTTC

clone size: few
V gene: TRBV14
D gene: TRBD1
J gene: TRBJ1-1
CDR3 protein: CASSRDRWDTEAFF
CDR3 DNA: TGTGCCAGCAGCCGGGACAGGTGGGACACTGAAGCTTTCTTT

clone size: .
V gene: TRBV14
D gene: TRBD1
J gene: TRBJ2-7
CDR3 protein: CASSADRGHEQYF
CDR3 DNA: TGTGCCAGCAGCGCCGACAGGGGCCACGAGCAGTACTTC

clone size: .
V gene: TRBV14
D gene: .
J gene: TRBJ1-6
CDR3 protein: CASSRQEPGNSPLHF
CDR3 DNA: TGTGCCAGCAGCCGACAGGAACCTGGTAATTCACCCCTCCACTTT

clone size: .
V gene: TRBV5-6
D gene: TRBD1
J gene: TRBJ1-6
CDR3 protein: CASRWTGEHSPLHF
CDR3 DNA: TGTGCCAGCAGATGGACAGGAGAACATTCACCCCTCCACTTT

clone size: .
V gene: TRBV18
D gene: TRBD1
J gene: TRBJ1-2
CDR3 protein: CASSRTGTGTEGYTF
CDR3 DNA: TGTGCCAGCTCACGCACCGGGACAGGGACGGAAGGCTACACCTTC

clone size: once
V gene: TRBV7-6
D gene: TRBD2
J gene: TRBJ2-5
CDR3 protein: CASSLFRLAGAETQYF
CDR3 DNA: TGTGCCAGCAGCTTATTCCGACTAGCGGGAGCAGAGACCCAGTACTTC